These T cell receptor beta chains were read from a single sample in a study of technical replicates of blood from a handful of donors. Assay: immunoSEQ multiplex PCR; the TCRdb copy retains only in-frame clones and omits some. The repertoire has about 80,000 clones, 93% of them found once; the top ten carry approximately 0.45%. Sequencing was done on a sample of T cells isolated from PBMCs. These receptors were collected from a human donor in good health. CDR3s include the opening cysteine and the closing phenylalanine or tryptophan. Each record gives: J gene, clone size, V gene, D gene, CDR3 protein, CDR3 DNA. D genes are given only for firm matches. Some rows mark clone size as missing; the rest say once, few, many or name a class of expanded clone.

TRBJ1-3,once,TRBV7-7,-,CASSLDRGGGNTIYF,TGTGCTAGCAGCTTAGATCGGGGAGGAGGAAACACCATATATTTT
TRBJ2-7,-,TRBV28,TRBD2,CASRRTGTSAYEQYF,TGTGCCAGCAGAAGGACCGGGACTAGCGCCTACGAGCAGTACTTC
TRBJ1-4,-,TRBV18,-,CASSPQNREKLFF,TGTGCCAGCTCACCACAGAATCGGGAAAAACTGTTTTTT
TRBJ2-1,once,TRBV6-4,TRBD2,CASSPGLDYNEQFF,TGTGCCAGCAGCCCGGGACTAGACTACAATGAGCAGTTCTTC
TRBJ2-1,-,TRBV28,-,CASSALEIGRYEQFF,TGTGCCAGCAGTGCCCTGGAGATCGGTCGCTATGAGCAGTTCTTC
TRBJ2-7,-,TRBV6-5,-,CASSKTGFAPHEQYF,TGTGCCAGCAGTAAAACAGGGTTCGCCCCCCACGAGCAGTACTTC
TRBJ2-5,-,TRBV6-5,-,CASSLTPTETQYF,TGTGCCAGCTCACTAACACCCACGGAGACCCAGTACTTC
TRBJ1-2,once,TRBV19,-,CASSKRSAAGGYGYTF,TGTGCCAGTAGTAAGCGATCGGCCGCCGGGGGATATGGCTACACCTTC
TRBJ1-2,-,TRBV19,-,CASTTGFGSYGYTF,TGTGCCAGCACAACAGGGTTCGGAAGCTATGGCTACACCTTC
TRBJ1-2,-,TRBV5-1,-,CASSLGQGNYGYTF,TGCGCCAGCAGCTTGGGCCAGGGTAACTATGGCTACACCTTC
TRBJ1-1,-,TRBV6-5,-,CASSYGRGNTEAFF,TGTGCCAGCAGTTACGGGAGGGGGAACACTGAAGCTTTCTTT
TRBJ1-1,-,TRBV29-1,TRBD1,CSVTGDTEAFF,TGCAGCGTAACAGGGGACACTGAAGCTTTCTTT
TRBJ2-5,-,TRBV2,-,CASVRLVLETQYF,TGTGCCAGCGTACGACTAGTTTTGGAGACCCAGTACTTC
TRBJ1-1,-,TRBV10-3,TRBD1,CAISESYRGAFF,TGTGCCATCAGTGAGTCGTACAGGGGAGCTTTCTTT
TRBJ1-1,-,TRBV11-3,-,CASSLEVSEAFF,TGTGCCAGCAGCTTAGAGGTCAGTGAAGCTTTCTTT
TRBJ2-7,-,TRBV5-1,TRBD2,CASASELVLARDRVSGSRHEQYF,TGCGCCAGTGCCAGCGAGCTTGTACTCGCCAGAGACAGGGTTAGCGGGAGTCGGCACGAGCAGTACTTC
TRBJ1-5,few,TRBV30,TRBD1,CAWSVPRYRGLWQPQHF,TGTGCCTGGAGTGTACCTCGGTACAGGGGGCTTTGGCAGCCCCAGCATTTT
TRBJ2-5,-,TRBV19,TRBD1,CASSKDRGPGETQYF,TGTGCCAGTAGTAAGGACAGGGGGCCGGGGGAGACCCAGTACTTC
TRBJ2-1,once,TRBV13,-,CASSSRGNEQFF,TGTGCCAGCAGCTCCCGAGGCAATGAGCAGTTCTTC
TRBJ1-1,few,TRBV19,-,CASSTSLGGNAFF,TGTGCCAGTAGCACCTCTTTGGGGGGGAATGCTTTCTTT
TRBJ1-2,-,TRBV7-2,TRBD1,CASSLRDSRIDGYTF,TGTGCCAGCAGCTTACGGGACAGCCGAATCGATGGCTACACCTTC
TRBJ1-2,few,TRBV28,-,CASSTRTDYGYTF,TGTGCCAGCTCGACACGGACAGACTATGGCTACACCTTC
TRBJ2-3,-,TRBV2,TRBD1,CASSMGQGDTQYF,TGTGCCAGCAGTATGGGACAGGGGGATACGCAGTATTTT
TRBJ2-5,once,TRBV25-1,-,CASSDARELETQYF,TGTGCCAGCAGTGATGCCCGGGAGTTGGAGACCCAGTACTTC
TRBJ2-2,-,TRBV7-9,-,CASSLGTDYTGELFF,TGTGCCAGCAGCTTAGGGACGGACTACACCGGGGAGCTGTTTTTT
TRBJ2-1,-,TRBV11-3,TRBD2,CASANSGRAHEQFF,TGTGCCAGCGCCAATAGCGGGCGAGCACATGAGCAGTTCTTC
TRBJ2-7,-,TRBV7-6,TRBD2,CASTGLAGVNYEQYF,TGTGCCAGCACCGGACTAGCGGGAGTTAACTACGAGCAGTACTTC
TRBJ2-7,-,TRBV6-1,TRBD2,CATTGLADSYEQYF,TGTGCCACCACTGGCCTAGCGGACTCCTACGAGCAGTACTTC
TRBJ2-1,-,TRBV5-4,TRBD2,CASSLGYAGEGNEQFF,TGTGCCAGCAGCTTGGGATACGCGGGAGAGGGGAATGAGCAGTTCTTC
TRBJ2-7,once,TRBV19,-,CASSISRGYEQYF,TGTGCCAGTAGTATAAGCAGGGGATATGAGCAGTACTTC
TRBJ2-5,-,TRBV7-9,TRBD1,CASSGDRVQETQYF,TGTGCCAGCAGCGGGGACAGAGTACAAGAGACCCAGTACTTC
TRBJ2-3,-,TRBV9,TRBD2,CASSATGGSADTQYF,TGTGCCAGCAGCGCGACTGGCGGGAGTGCAGATACGCAGTATTTT
TRBJ2-1,-,TRBV29-1,TRBD1,CSVEGDRDSNEQFF,TGCAGCGTTGAAGGGGATCGGGACAGCAATGAGCAGTTCTTC
TRBJ1-1,-,TRBV29-1,TRBD1,CSLSGQGGVTEAFF,TGCAGCTTGTCTGGACAGGGAGGTGTCACTGAAGCTTTCTTT
TRBJ2-5,-,TRBV30,-,CAWSVPRPGGETQYF,TGTGCCTGGAGTGTACCCCGGCCGGGCGGGGAGACCCAGTACTTC
TRBJ1-1,-,TRBV6-5,TRBD1,CASRGTGNTEAFF,TGTGCCAGCAGAGGGACAGGCAACACTGAAGCTTTCTTT
TRBJ1-1,-,TRBV28,-,CASYKAGRYTEAFF,TGTGCCAGCTACAAGGCAGGGCGGTACACTGAAGCTTTCTTT
TRBJ1-4,-,TRBV5-1,-,CASSLAGGAGEKLFF,TGCGCCAGCAGCTTGGCCGGAGGGGCAGGTGAAAAACTGTTTTTT
TRBJ2-2,-,TRBV11-2,TRBD2,CASSLGLAAGELFF,TGTGCCAGCAGCTTAGGACTAGCTGCCGGGGAGCTGTTTTTT
TRBJ1-1,few,TRBV6-5,-,CASSRPGSENTEAFF,TGTGCCAGCAGCCGACCGGGGTCGGAGAACACTGAAGCTTTCTTT
TRBJ2-7,-,TRBV9,-,CASSGEQGRPYEQYF,TGTGCCAGCAGCGGCGAGCAGGGGCGCCCCTACGAGCAGTACTTC